The clone carrying this T cell receptor (beta chain) was detected once. Its antigen is undetermined. This sample was taken from a study of vaccination effects on CD4 cells after COVID-19. Overall study results and limits: By a late point after vaccination, infection- and vaccine-induced clones had shrunk markedly through clonal contraction.

TCRdb keeps only in-frame clones here, not all; method: immunoSEQ multiplex PCR. This repertoire shows more than 30,000 clones, 82% found once; its top ten account for just under 3%. Germline V CDR1 and CDR2: SGHRS, YFSETQ. The ends were cut back, 9 bases at V and 4 bases at J, with 22 bases in the middle. This CDR3 contains 15 residues. Scientists isolated CD4+ T cells after a roughly ten-day culture period ended. Sequences were derived from CD4+ T cells from PBMCs cultured without peptide, sampled before COVID-19 vaccination. V gene TRBV5-1 combines with J gene TRBJ2-5; D is ambiguous. The TCR comes from a human donor who received a COVID-19 vaccine. The CDR3 DNA reads as TGCGCCACCTACCCCGGGCCCCCCGGGCGAGAGACCCAGTACTTC. Encoded protein: CATYPGPPGRETQYF.